These 2 T cell receptor beta chains were sequenced from one sample in a study of shared clonotypes between healthy human individuals. Naivety among CD8 cells was defined by CD45RO negativity and positive CCR7 selection, thereby excluding terminally differentiated effector memory CD45RA+ cells. Sequencing used immunoSEQ multiplex PCR; TCRdb keeps in-frame clones, though not all of them. The sample shows about 2.1 million clones, just over 90% of them seen only once. Sequenced input: naive CD8+ T cells from PBMCs. The receptors were gathered from a man in his late teens or twenties in good health. Some clones in this sample may be carry-over from other donors' samples.

This chain uses TRBV7-3 with TRBJ1-1; D is uncertain. The germline V gene encodes CDR1 SGHTA and CDR2 FQGTGA. The V end lost 2 bases, the J end lost 1 base, and 14 bases lay between the germline ends. The CDR3 spans 16 residues. The CDR3 loop is CASSLGPGRANTEAFF. The CDR3 region has the DNA TGTGCCAGCAGCTTAGGTCCGGGGAGGGCGAACACTGAAGCTTTCTTT.

V gene TRBV7-6 combines with J gene TRBJ2-3, with D hard to call. This CDR3 has 16 residues. The germline V gene has CDR1 SGHVS and CDR2 FNYEAQ. V lost 1 base and J lost 3, with 14 bases in between. DNA of the CDR3: TGTGCCAGCAGCTTAGGGGTGACCCTGACAACAGATACGCAGTATTTT. It codes for CASSLGVTLTTDTQYF.